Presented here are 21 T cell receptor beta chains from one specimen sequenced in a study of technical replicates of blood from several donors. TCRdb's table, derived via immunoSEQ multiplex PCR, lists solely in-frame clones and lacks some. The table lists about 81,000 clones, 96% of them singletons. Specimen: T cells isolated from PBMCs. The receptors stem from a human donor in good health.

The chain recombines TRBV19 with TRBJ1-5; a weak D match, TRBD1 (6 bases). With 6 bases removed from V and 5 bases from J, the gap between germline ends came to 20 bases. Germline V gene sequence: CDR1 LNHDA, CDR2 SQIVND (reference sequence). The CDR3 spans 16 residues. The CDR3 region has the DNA TGTGCCAGTAGCCCCTTCAGGGGAAAAATATATCAGCCCCAGCATTTT. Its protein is CASSPFRGKIYQPQHF.

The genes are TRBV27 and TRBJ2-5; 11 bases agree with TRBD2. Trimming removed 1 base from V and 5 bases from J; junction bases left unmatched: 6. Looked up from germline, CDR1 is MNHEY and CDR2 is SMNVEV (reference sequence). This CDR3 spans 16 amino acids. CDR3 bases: TGTGCCAGCAGTTTATTGGTAGCGGGAGGGCGGGAGACCCAGTACTTC. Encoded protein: CASSLLVAGGRETQYF.

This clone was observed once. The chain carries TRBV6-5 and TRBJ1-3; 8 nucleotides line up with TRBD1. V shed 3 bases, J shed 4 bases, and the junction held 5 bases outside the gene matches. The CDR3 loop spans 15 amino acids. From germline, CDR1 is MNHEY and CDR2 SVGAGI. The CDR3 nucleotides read TGTGCCAGCAGTTATGGACAGGGCTTGGGAAACACCATATATTTT. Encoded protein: CASSYGQGLGNTIYF.

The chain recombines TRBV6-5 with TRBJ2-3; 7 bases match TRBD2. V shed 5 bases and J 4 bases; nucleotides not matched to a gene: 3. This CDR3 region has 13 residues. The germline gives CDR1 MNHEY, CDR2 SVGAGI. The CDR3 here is CASSETSADTQYF. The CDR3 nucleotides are TGTGCCAGCAGTGAAACTAGCGCAGATACGCAGTATTTT.

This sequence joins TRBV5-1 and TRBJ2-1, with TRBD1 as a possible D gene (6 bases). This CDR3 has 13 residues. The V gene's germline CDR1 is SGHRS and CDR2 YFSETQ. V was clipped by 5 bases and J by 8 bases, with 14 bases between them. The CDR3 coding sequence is TGCGCCAGCAGTTACCTACAGGGCTATGAGCAGTTCTTC. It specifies CASSYLQGYEQFF.

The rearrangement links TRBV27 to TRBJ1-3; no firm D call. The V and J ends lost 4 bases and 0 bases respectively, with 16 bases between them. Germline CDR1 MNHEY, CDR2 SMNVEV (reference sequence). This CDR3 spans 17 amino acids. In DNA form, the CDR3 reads TGTGCCAGCAGTTGCAGATTTCGAGGAACCTCTGGAAACACCATATATTTT. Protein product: CASSCRFRGTSGNTIYF.

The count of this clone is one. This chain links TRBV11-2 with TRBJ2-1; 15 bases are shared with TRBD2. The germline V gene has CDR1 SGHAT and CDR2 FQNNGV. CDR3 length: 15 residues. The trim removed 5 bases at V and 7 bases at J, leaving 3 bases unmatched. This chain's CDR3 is CASSPGTSGRNEQFF. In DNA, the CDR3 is TGTGCCAGCAGCCCCGGGACTAGCGGGAGGAATGAGCAGTTCTTC.

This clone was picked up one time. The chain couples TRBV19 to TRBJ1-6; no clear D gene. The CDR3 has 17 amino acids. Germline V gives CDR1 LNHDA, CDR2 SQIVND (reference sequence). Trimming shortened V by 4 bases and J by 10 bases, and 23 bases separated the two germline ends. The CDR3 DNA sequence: TGTGCCAGTAGTAATATGGGGAAAGCGGGATTAGGGTCACCCCTCCACTTT. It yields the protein CASSNMGKAGLGSPLHF. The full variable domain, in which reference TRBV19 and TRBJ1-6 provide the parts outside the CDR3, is DGGITQSPKYLFRKEGQNVTLSCEQNLNHDAMYWYRQDPGQGLRLIYYSQIVNDFQKGDIAEGYSVSREKKESFPLTVTSAQKNPTAFYLCASSNMGKAGLGSPLHFGNGTRLTVT.

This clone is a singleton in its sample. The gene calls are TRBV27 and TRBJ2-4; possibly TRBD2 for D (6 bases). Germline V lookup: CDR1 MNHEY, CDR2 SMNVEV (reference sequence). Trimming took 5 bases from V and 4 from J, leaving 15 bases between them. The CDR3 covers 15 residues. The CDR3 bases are TGTGCCAGCAGTCTCCGAGGCGGGGCGAAAAACATTCAGTACTTC. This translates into CASSLRGGAKNIQYF.

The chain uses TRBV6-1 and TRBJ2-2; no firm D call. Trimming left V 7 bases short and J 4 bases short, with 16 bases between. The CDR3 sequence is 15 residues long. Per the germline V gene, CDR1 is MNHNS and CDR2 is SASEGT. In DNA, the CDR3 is TGTGCCAGCATCCGCCAGATAAGTACCACCGGGGAGCTGTTTTTT. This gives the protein CASIRQISTTGELFF.

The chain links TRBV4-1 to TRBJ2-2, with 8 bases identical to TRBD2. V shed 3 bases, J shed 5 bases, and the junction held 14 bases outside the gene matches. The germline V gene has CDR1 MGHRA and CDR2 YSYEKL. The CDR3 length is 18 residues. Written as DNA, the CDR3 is TGCGCCAGCAGCCACCAAACGGGGGGGGACTCTAGGACCGGGGAGCTGTTTTTT. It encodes CASSHQTGGDSRTGELFF.

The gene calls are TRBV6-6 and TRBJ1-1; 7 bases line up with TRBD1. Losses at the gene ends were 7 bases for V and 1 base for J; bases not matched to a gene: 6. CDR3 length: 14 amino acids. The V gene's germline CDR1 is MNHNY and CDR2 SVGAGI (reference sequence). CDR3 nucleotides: TGTGCCAGCACCCTACGGACAGGGAACACTGAAGCTTTCTTT. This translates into CASTLRTGNTEAFF.

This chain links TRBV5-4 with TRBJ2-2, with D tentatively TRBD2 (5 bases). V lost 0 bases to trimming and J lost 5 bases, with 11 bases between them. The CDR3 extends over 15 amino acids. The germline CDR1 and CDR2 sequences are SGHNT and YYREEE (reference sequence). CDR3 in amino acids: CASSLARTETGELFF. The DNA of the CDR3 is TGTGCCAGCAGCTTGGCCCGGACTGAGACCGGGGAGCTGTTTTTT.

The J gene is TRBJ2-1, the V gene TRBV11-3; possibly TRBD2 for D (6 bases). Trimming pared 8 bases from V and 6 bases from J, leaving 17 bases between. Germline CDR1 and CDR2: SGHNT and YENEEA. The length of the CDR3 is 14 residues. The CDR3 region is CASQPGGGINEQFF. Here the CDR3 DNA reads TGTGCCAGCCAACCCGGGGGAGGCATCAATGAGCAGTTCTTC.

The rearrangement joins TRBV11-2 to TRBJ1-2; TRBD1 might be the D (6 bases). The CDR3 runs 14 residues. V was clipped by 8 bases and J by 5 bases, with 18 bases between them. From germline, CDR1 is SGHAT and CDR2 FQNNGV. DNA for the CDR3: TGTGCCAGCCGCCCGGAATCGACAGGTTATGGCTACACCTTC. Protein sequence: CASRPESTGYGYTF.

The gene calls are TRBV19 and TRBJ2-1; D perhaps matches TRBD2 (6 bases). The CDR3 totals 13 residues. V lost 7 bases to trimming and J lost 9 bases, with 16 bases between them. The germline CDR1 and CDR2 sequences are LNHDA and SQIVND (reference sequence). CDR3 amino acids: CASTTSRSGEQFF. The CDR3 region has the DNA TGTGCCAGTACCACTAGCCGGAGCGGTGAGCAGTTCTTC.

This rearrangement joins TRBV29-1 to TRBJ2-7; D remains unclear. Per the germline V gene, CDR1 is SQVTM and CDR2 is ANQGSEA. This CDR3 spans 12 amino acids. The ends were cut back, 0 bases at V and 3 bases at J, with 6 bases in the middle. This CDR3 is CSVEDAGYEQYF. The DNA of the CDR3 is TGCAGCGTTGAAGATGCCGGCTACGAGCAGTACTTC.

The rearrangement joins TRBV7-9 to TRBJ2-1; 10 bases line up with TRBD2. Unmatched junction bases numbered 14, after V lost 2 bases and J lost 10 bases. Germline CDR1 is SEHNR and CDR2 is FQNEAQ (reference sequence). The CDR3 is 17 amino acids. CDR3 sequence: CASSLPSSGSTFGEQFF. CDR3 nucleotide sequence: TGTGCCAGCAGCTTACCATCTAGCGGGAGTACGTTCGGGGAGCAGTTCTTC.

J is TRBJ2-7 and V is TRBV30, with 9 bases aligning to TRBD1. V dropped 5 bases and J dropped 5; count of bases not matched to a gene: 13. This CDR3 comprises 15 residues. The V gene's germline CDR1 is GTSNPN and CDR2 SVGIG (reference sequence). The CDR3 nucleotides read TGTGCCTGGGCCCCCTTGGGACAGGGTATCGACGAGCAGTACTTC. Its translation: CAWAPLGQGIDEQYF.

CDR3 protein: CASGVTEVYGYTF. The CDR3 bases are TGTGCCAGCGGAGTTACCGAAGTCTATGGCTACACCTTC. This chain uses TRBV7-2 with TRBJ1-2; unclear D gene. CDR3 length: 13 amino acids. Germline CDR1 reads SGHTA; CDR2 reads FQGNSA. Trimming cost V 8 bases and J 4 bases, with 14 bases left between them.

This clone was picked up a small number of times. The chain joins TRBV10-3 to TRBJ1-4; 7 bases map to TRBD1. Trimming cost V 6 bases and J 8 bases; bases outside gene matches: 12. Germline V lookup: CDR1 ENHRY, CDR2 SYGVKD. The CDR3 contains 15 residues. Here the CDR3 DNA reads TGTGCCATCAGACGAGGACAGGAACAAAGGGAAAAACTGTTTTTT. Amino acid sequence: CAIRRGQEQREKLFF.